This T cell receptor beta chain was captured by sequencing in a study of shared clonotypes between healthy human individuals. Whole-study findings and limits: Naive CD4 clonotype sharing across several donors was about 5%. For sorted subsets, rarefaction showed incomplete sequencing despite large depth.

Recent vaccinations or acute infections were absent in the healthy HIV-negative adult donors. Clones were sequenced by immunoSEQ multiplex PCR, and TCRdb holds only the in-frame ones, with some missing. The data hold roughly 200,000 clones, with around 63% observed a single time. V shed 0 bases and J shed 6 bases, with 21 bases lying between them. CDR3 length equals 17 residues. Germline V gives CDR1 KGHSH, CDR2 LQKENI. As regards this clone: The antigen is not known.

This receptor was identified in a man aged 25-45 years in good health. V usage is TRBV18 and J usage is TRBJ2-7; D assignment may be TRBD1 or TRBD2 (5 bases each). Source material: memory CD4+ T cells sorted from blood. Subset meaning: CD45RA-negative fraction. CDR3: CASSPPIQVQQRGEQYF. The CDR3 coding sequence is TGTGCCAGCTCACCACCGATACAGGTGCAGCAACGGGGCGAGCAGTACTTC.